This entry describes one T cell receptor beta chain. The antigen it binds to is not known. No base quality values were provided; no much bigger clone lies one nucleotide off. The CDR3 goes from the cysteine to the phenylalanine over 12 residues. The DNA shown is the 36-base CDR3, in frame from base 1. The junction carries 7 bases between V and J, which are trimmed by 3 bases and 8 bases respectively. The data stem from a study of blood T cells in healthy people across ages (dated by TCRdb to between 2014 and 2016). Study-level background: In model experiments, roughly one uniquely barcoded TCR beta cDNA molecule per two T cells was captured by template switching. To track age-related changes in TCR beta repertoire diversity, the study relied on deep sequencing normalized with unique cDNA molecular identifiers. The donors were split into four age groups: young (average 16 years), middle-aged (more than 35), aged (about 62) and long-lived (approximately 80). To avoid experimental bias, donors of different ages were spread randomly across the sequencing lanes. Two additional independent replicas of 1 million unique cDNA reads from the same blood draw were analyzed for two donors (one aged 18 to 30 and one aged 80 or older).

Donors were roughly 40 systemically healthy Caucasian individuals from Russia aged roughly 6 to 95 years. Ten milliliters of peripheral blood were drawn from each donor into EDTA-treated Vacutainer tubes. PBMCs were isolated by Ficoll-Paque density-gradient centrifugation, with at least 6 million obtained per sample. Trizol reagent was used to extract total RNA from the PBMCs, yielding at least 5 micrograms per sample. Naive CD45RAhigh/CD27high T cell percentages were measured by flow cytometry on a PBMC aliquot from every donor. Library preparation was by 5' RACE. Data came from an Illumina HiSeq 2500. A second PCR of about 7 to 12 cycles was run with a J-beta primer mix and a sample-barcoded 5' primer. Each TCR beta cDNA molecule received a unique molecular identifier from a template-switch 5' adaptor carrying 12 random nucleotides. Each sample yielded at least 3 million CDR3-containing paired-end reads. The Mint cDNA synthesis kit, primed by a TRBC-specific oligonucleotide, was used to synthesize first-strand cDNA from all RNA. All cDNA was treated with uracil-DNA glycosylase and then went through a first 18-cycle PCR with the universal primers M1SS and BC2_uni_R. In the authors' own workflow: Normalization of each sample was performed by random selection of 1 million high-quality reads, each carrying a distinct molecular identifier. Instead of being binned into consensus sequences, reads with shared molecular identifiers were discarded. MiTCR, with a Q25 quality threshold and the strictest error-elimination algorithm, was used for CDR3 identification, clonotype clustering and error correction. A nonparametric unseen species model using Euler transformation provided a lower-bound estimate of total TCR beta diversity. The public reads were reanalyzed by TCRdb: fastp trimming at Q25, MiXCR alignment, in-frame beta chains only. A single entry per CDR3 protein holds the most common genes and DNA from its merged rows. The V and J calls reflect TCRdb's pipeline rather than the authors' work. The sample table records some 640,000 distinct CDR3 sequences; approximately 30% of these occur just once. The ten largest clonotypes hold 15% to 17% of the sample.

Study-wide conclusions, independent of this receptor: There was a strong correlation between observed TCR beta diversity and the percentage of naive T cells measured by flow cytometry. The CMV infection status of donors was not known, potentially confounding age-related changes in expanded clonotypes. Compared with the aged group, the long-lived group had more naive CD4+ T cells, fewer expanded clones and increased TCR diversity, suggesting age selection. As age increased, observed TCR beta diversity per million T cells dropped in a roughly linear way, and a significant reduction was already evident by age about 40. Estimates of total diversity based on one million sequenced T cells were considered lower bounds and underestimates. Bulk unsorted PBMC profiling prevented conclusive comparison of naive and antigen-experienced compartments.

The sequence was collected from a woman older than 75 in good health. The rearranged chain carries TRBV12-3 or TRBV12-4 and TRBJ2-2; the D gene is perhaps TRBD2, on 5 matching bases. The sample taken for sequencing was blood. The CDR3 corresponds to CASSLREGELFF. The bases read TGTGCCAGCAGTTTGAGGGAGGGGGAGCTGTTTTTT.